The 21 T cell receptor beta chains below were found in one sample sequenced in a study of T-cell memory formation after mild COVID-19. MiXCR was run by TCRdb on the 5' RACE reads, yielding one entry per CDR3 protein. This sample has about 270,000 distinct CDR3 sequences; about 16% occur once, and the top ten carry about 2%. The sequenced sample was PBMCs or a T cell subset sorted from them (not recorded which). The receptors originated from an adult woman who had mild COVID-19 (a few samples of this study predate the infection). Cell type and time point are not known.

In its sample, this clonotype was seen many times. The chain links TRBV5-1 to TRBJ2-1; 8 positions agree with TRBD1. Germline-derived CDR1 and CDR2 are SGHRS and YFSETQ. The V segment lost 4 bases and the J segment 7 bases; nucleotides outside the gene matches: 16. This CDR3 is 17 amino acids long. The DNA of the CDR3 is TGCGCCAGCAGCCAAACCCGTGGACAGGGCAGGGTGAATGAGCAGTTCTTC. Its translation is CASSQTRGQGRVNEQFF. Looking up the rest from reference TRBV5-1 and TRBJ2-1 gives the full variable domain: KAGVTQTPRYLIKTRGQQVTLSCSPISGHRSVSWYQQTPGQGLQFLFEYFSETQRNKGNFPGRFSGRQFSNSRSEMNVSTLELGDSALYLCASSQTRGQGRVNEQFFGPGTRLTVL.

The chain couples TRBV3-1 to TRBJ2-2, with D possibly TRBD1 on 5 matching bases. This CDR3 region has 17 residues. Germline V lookup: CDR1 LGHDT, CDR2 YNNKEL (reference sequence). V gave up 2 bases and J gave up 1 base, with 14 bases separating them. The CDR3, as DNA: TGTGCCAGCAGCCAACGAGTTTCAGGGCTGAACACCGGGGAGCTGTTTTTT. It encodes CASSQRVSGLNTGELFF.

A remark on this clonotype: A read error may produce the germline difference seen at one junction end. The chain recombines TRBV5-1 with TRBJ2-5, with D maybe TRBD1 (6 bases). This CDR3 region has 15 residues. Germline V gene sequence: CDR1 SGHRS, CDR2 YFSETQ. The CDR3 DNA reads as TGCGCCAGCAGTTCCCAGGGGACCTTCCAAGAGAGCCAGTACTTC. Amino acids: CASSSQGTFQESQYF.

This clonotype was seen more than once but under ten times. The chain is built from TRBV5-1 and TRBJ2-7; 9 bases line up with TRBD2. The germline V gene has CDR1 SGHRS and CDR2 YFSETQ. V gave up 0 bases and J gave up 6 bases; unmatched junction bases: 4. This CDR3 is built from 14 residues. CDR3 DNA: TGCGCCAGCAGCTTGGGCGGGAGGGTTGGCGAGCAGTACTTC. Its protein is CASSLGGRVGEQYF.

Concerning this clonotype: This could be a read error, since a much larger clone is one nucleotide away. CDR3 in DNA: TGTGCCAGCAGCCAACGAGCGGGAGGGCCGGGTGAGCAGTTCTTC. Amino acids: CASSQRAGGPGEQFF. This chain joins TRBV7-2 and TRBJ2-1; 10 bases map to TRBD2. This CDR3 is built from 15 residues. CDR1 and CDR2 from the germline V gene are SGHTA and FQGNSA. V lost 5 bases, J lost 9 bases, and 10 bases stayed unmatched. The entire variable domain, with the rest obtained from reference TRBV7-2 and TRBJ2-1, is as follows: GAGVSQSPSNKVTEKGKDVELRCDPISGHTALYWYRQSLGQGLEFLIYFQGNSAPDKSGLPSDRFSAERTGGSVSTLTIQRTQQEDSAVYLCASSQRAGGPGEQFFGPGTRLTVL.

This clonotype was counted a few times. The chain joins TRBV30 to TRBJ2-2; TRBD1 is a possible D gene (6 bases). V shed 1 base and J shed 5 bases, with 14 bases lying between them. CDR3 length: 15 residues. The germline CDR1 and CDR2 sequences are GTSNPN and SVGIG (reference sequence). The CDR3 sequence: CAWSAGRGRTGELFF. The DNA for the CDR3 is TGTGCCTGGAGTGCGGGCAGGGGAAGGACCGGGGAGCTGTTTTTT.

The V gene is TRBV7-3, the J gene TRBJ2-1, with 13 bases aligning to TRBD2. This CDR3 comprises 15 residues. The germline gives CDR1 SGHTA, CDR2 FQGTGA. Trimming took 3 bases from V and 10 from J; bases not matched to a gene: 6. CDR3 residues: CASSFNGLAGDEQFF. Written as DNA, the CDR3 is TGTGCCAGCAGCTTTAATGGACTAGCGGGAGACGAGCAGTTCTTC.

The V and J genes are TRBV6-1 and TRBJ1-5; D is uncertain. The CDR3 contains 15 residues. Per the germline V gene, CDR1 is MNHNS and CDR2 is SASEGT. The V gene lost 7 bases and the J gene lost 0 bases, with 13 bases spanning the gap. The CDR3 here is CASMIVGRSNQPQHF. DNA of the CDR3: TGTGCCAGCATGATCGTAGGACGTAGCAATCAGCCCCAGCATTTT.

This clonotype was found many times. The rearrangement links TRBV5-1 to TRBJ2-5; D unclear. Germline V CDR1 and CDR2: SGHRS, YFSETQ. There are 13 residues in the CDR3. V gave up 3 bases and J gave up 5 bases, with 11 bases separating them. CDR3 region: CASSSGPKETQYF. The CDR3 bases are TGCGCCAGCAGCTCGGGCCCTAAGGAGACCCAGTACTTC.

In this sample, this clonotype turned up a few times. V and J are TRBV7-2 and TRBJ2-1; TRBD2 matches 14 bases. CDR3 length equals 16 residues. CDR1 and CDR2 (germline): SGHTA, FQGNSA. The V gene end was trimmed by 1 base and the J gene end by 8 bases; junction bases not matched to a gene: 4. The CDR3 sequence is CASSLVGTSGSDEQFF. CDR3 DNA sequence: TGTGCCAGCAGCTTAGTCGGGACTAGCGGGAGCGATGAGCAGTTCTTC.

This clonotype was recorded at least ten times. This chain joins TRBV12-3 or TRBV12-4 and TRBJ2-7, with 8 bases aligning to TRBD1. The CDR3 totals 13 residues. The V gene end was trimmed by 6 bases and the J gene end by 7 bases; junction bases not matched to a gene: 8. CDR3 nucleotides: TGTGCCAGCAGATCAGGGGGCAGAGGGGAGCAGTACTTC. It yields the protein CASRSGGRGEQYF.

The chain recombines TRBV18 with TRBJ2-1, with D perhaps TRBD1 (5 bases). The CDR3 covers 16 residues. Germline lookup yields CDR1 KGHSH and CDR2 LQKENI. V lost 1 base and J lost 2, with 12 bases in between. CDR3 DNA sequence: TGTGCCAGCTCACCACTCCCGCAGGGAACCTACAATGAGCAGTTCTTC. Its translation: CASSPLPQGTYNEQFF.

The rearrangement uses TRBV9 and TRBJ1-4; possible D gene TRBD1, 6 bases. Trimming pared 4 bases from V and 8 bases from J, leaving 21 bases between. CDR3 length: 16 residues. Germline CDR1 SGDLS, CDR2 YYNGEE. The CDR3 sequence: CASSPHPGARAEKLFF. CDR3 coding DNA: TGTGCCAGCAGCCCTCATCCAGGGGCTCGGGCGGAAAAACTGTTTTTT.

This clonotype was seen only a few times. This chain links TRBV2 with TRBJ2-1; D call uncertain. The V gene lost 6 bases and the J gene lost 3 bases, with 9 bases spanning the gap. Germline values: CDR1 SNHLY, CDR2 FYNNEI. CDR3 size: 13 residues. The CDR3 is CASRDTVYNEQFF. CDR3 in DNA: TGTGCCAGCAGAGACACGGTCTACAATGAGCAGTTCTTC.

This clonotype was recorded at least ten times. The genes are TRBV5-1 and TRBJ1-1; 7 bases are shared with TRBD1. Germline CDR1 reads SGHRS; CDR2 reads YFSETQ. This CDR3 spans 13 amino acids. The V and J ends lost 2 bases and 4 bases, in that order; junction bases with no gene match: 2. The CDR3 sequence: CASSFGQATEAFF. In nucleotides, the CDR3 is TGCGCCAGCAGCTTCGGACAGGCCACTGAAGCTTTCTTT.

This clonotype was found a few times. The chain recombines TRBV24-1 with TRBJ2-1; D is unclear. The CDR3 consists of 15 residues. The germline V gene encodes CDR1 KGHDR and CDR2 SFDVKD. V dropped 0 bases and J dropped 2 bases, with 7 bases sitting between them. The CDR3 DNA reads as TGTGCCACCAGTGATTTGGGCAGCCCCTACAATGAGCAGTTCTTC. This codes for CATSDLGSPYNEQFF.

This clonotype was seen a few times. The rearrangement uses TRBV6-5 and TRBJ1-2; no clear D. The CDR3 runs to 12 residues. The V gene lost 4 bases and the J gene lost 1 base, with 4 bases spanning the gap. The germline V gene encodes CDR1 MNHEY and CDR2 SVGAGI. The CDR3 DNA reads TGTGCCAGCAGTTGGGATAACTATGGCTACACCTTC. This gives the protein CASSWDNYGYTF.

This clonotype has more than one count but fewer than ten. The rearrangement links TRBV19 to TRBJ2-5; possibly TRBD2 for D (6 bases). V was cut by 6 bases and J by 2 bases, with 19 bases left in between. The CDR3 is 16 amino acids. Germline V CDR1 and CDR2: LNHDA, SQIVND (reference sequence). The CDR3 loop reads CASSLTSSSWQETQYF. The DNA of the CDR3 is TGTGCCAGTAGCCTAACTAGCAGCTCGTGGCAAGAGACCCAGTACTTC.

The genes are TRBV30 and TRBJ2-7; perhaps TRBD2 as D (7 bases). Trimming pared 0 bases from V and 4 bases from J, leaving 13 bases between. CDR1 and CDR2 (germline): GTSNPN, SVGIG (reference sequence). This CDR3 comprises 14 residues. DNA of the CDR3: TGTGCCTGGAGTGTACGGGGGGCTCTATACGAGCAGTACTTC. Its protein product is CAWSVRGALYEQYF. The variable domain in full, completed from reference TRBV30 and TRBJ2-7, reads SQTIHQWPATLVQPVGSPLSLECTVEGTSNPNLYWYRQAAGRGLQLLFYSVGIGQISSEVPQNLSASRPQDRQFILSSKKLLLSDSGFYLCAWSVRGALYEQYFGPGTRLTVT.

This clonotype was detected a few times. The gene calls are TRBV15 and TRBJ2-7; D may be TRBD1 or TRBD2 (5 bases each). The CDR3 is made up of 14 amino acids. Germline loops: CDR1 LNHNV, CDR2 YYDKDF (reference sequence). V lost 1 base and J 7 bases, leaving 14 bases between the germline ends. The chain's CDR3 is CATSRGGVSREQYF. DNA of the CDR3: TGTGCCACCAGCAGAGGAGGGGTGTCTAGGGAGCAGTACTTC.

The chain has TRBV12-3 or TRBV12-4 and TRBJ2-7; 10 nucleotides match TRBD2. CDR3 length: 14 amino acids. V lost 8 bases to trimming and J lost 2 bases; unmatched junction nucleotides: 6. Written as DNA, the CDR3 is TGTGCCAGCGGATTAGCGGGAGGTACCTACGAGCAGTACTTC. It translates to CASGLAGGTYEQYF.